A selection of T cell receptor beta chains follows, all from one sample in a study of T-cell memory formation after mild COVID-19. Via MiXCR, TCRdb re-called the 5' RACE reads, giving one row per CDR3 protein. The sample lists about 190,000 distinct CDR3 sequences, 20% to 25% seen once, with about 23% in the top ten. The sample taken for sequencing was PBMCs or a T cell subset sorted from them (not recorded which). Receptors originate from an adult woman who had mild COVID-19 (a few samples of this study predate the infection). Cell type and time point are not known. Both conserved end residues are part of each CDR3. The D gene is left open where the match is weak. Clone size appears in some rows only: once, few, many, or a class for an expanded clone.

d_gene,abundance,len,v_gene,j_gene,CDR3aa,CDR3nt
TRBD2,few,16,TRBV4-3,TRBJ2-2,CASSQEPSGTTGELFF,TGCGCCAGCAGCCAAGAACCTAGCGGGACAACCGGGGAGCTGTTTTTT
TRBD2,few,15,TRBV5-1,TRBJ2-1,CATSLLAGPYNEQFF,TGCGCCACCTCCCTCCTAGCGGGACCCTACAATGAGCAGTTCTTC
-,few,16,TRBV20-1,TRBJ2-1,CSARDYGGSSYNEQFF,TGCAGTGCTAGAGATTATGGCGGAAGCTCCTACAATGAGCAGTTCTTC
-,few,10,TRBV29-1,TRBJ2-1,CSVGVAKRFF,TGCAGCGTTGGGGTGGCTAAGCGGTTCTTC
-,many,16,TRBV12-3/TRBV12-4,TRBJ2-2,CASTHLRNINTGELFF,TGTGCCAGCACACACCTTCGGAACATCAACACCGGGGAGCTGTTTTTT
-,-,11,TRBV25-1,TRBJ2-7,CASRDSYEQYF,TGTGCCAGCAGGGACAGCTACGAGCAGTACTTC
TRBD2,-,17,TRBV6-5,TRBJ2-6,CASSYGGLSSGANVLTF,TGTGCCAGCAGTTACGGGGGACTAAGCTCTGGGGCCAACGTCCTGACTTTC
-,-,13,TRBV27,TRBJ2-7,CASSRSFSYEQYF,TGTGCCAGCAGCCGATCTTTCTCCTACGAGCAGTACTTC
TRBD1,-,13,TRBV29-1,TRBJ1-5,CSVGTGSNQPQHF,TGCAGCGTTGGGACAGGGTCCAATCAGCCCCAGCATTTT
TRBD1,-,15,TRBV7-9,TRBJ2-7,CASSRRTGGDYEQYF,TGTGCCAGCAGCAGACGGACAGGGGGGGACTACGAGCAGTACTTC
TRBD1,-,16,TRBV5-1,TRBJ2-3,CASSLRGLSSTDTQYF,TGCGCCAGCAGCTTAAGGGGGCTATCGTCAACAGATACGCAGTATTTT
-,once,12,TRBV10-3,TRBJ1-1,CAISESGPEAFF,TGTGCCATCAGTGAGAGCGGGCCTGAAGCTTTCTTT
-,-,13,TRBV12-3/TRBV12-4,TRBJ2-7,CASSLGSGYEQYF,TGTGCCAGCAGTTTAGGATCTGGATACGAGCAGTACTTC
TRBD1,few,14,TRBV20-1,TRBJ1-2,CSARDSGQANGYTF,TGCAGTGCTAGAGATTCGGGACAGGCTAATGGCTACACCTTC
-,-,11,TRBV7-8,TRBJ2-1,CASSQRVGQFF,TGTGCCAGCAGCCAGAGGGTGGGGCAGTTCTTC
-,few,17,TRBV27,TRBJ2-6,CASSLSPGPTGANVLTF,TGTGCCAGCAGTTTAAGTCCAGGGCCTACTGGGGCCAACGTCCTGACTTTC
TRBD2,-,18,TRBV4-1,TRBJ2-1,CASSPSGTSGGPGNEQFF,TGCGCCAGCAGCCCCTCCGGGACTAGCGGGGGGCCAGGCAATGAGCAGTTCTTC
TRBD1,medium-sized,17,TRBV28,TRBJ2-2,CASSHRGTGWNTGELFF,TGTGCCAGCAGTCACCGGGGGACAGGGTGGAACACCGGGGAGCTGTTTTTT
TRBD1,medium-sized,11,TRBV30,TRBJ2-7,CAWGQAYEQYF,TGTGCCTGGGGACAGGCCTACGAGCAGTACTTC
TRBD2,-,14,TRBV7-9,TRBJ2-7,CASSPGTMTVEQYF,TGTGCCAGCAGCCCCGGGACTATGACGGTCGAGCAGTACTTC
TRBD1,-,15,TRBV6-1,TRBJ2-7,CASTSDRGAPYEQYF,TGTGCCAGCACCTCCGACAGGGGCGCGCCCTACGAGCAGTACTTC
-,-,16,TRBV20-1,TRBJ2-1,CSASRIGISVYNEQFF,TGCAGTGCTAGCCGGATAGGGATATCGGTCTACAATGAGCAGTTCTTC
-,-,13,TRBV4-2,TRBJ2-1,CASSLPGQSPQFF,TGTGCCAGCAGCCTTCCTGGACAGAGCCCACAGTTCTTC
TRBD2,-,15,TRBV7-3,TRBJ2-1,CASSLGLAGWDEQFF,TGTGCCAGCAGCCTGGGACTAGCGGGATGGGATGAGCAGTTCTTC
-,few,14,TRBV10-3,TRBJ1-2,CAIMTPGEHYGYTF,TGTGCCATCATGACCCCAGGGGAACACTATGGCTACACCTTC
-,-,15,TRBV27,TRBJ1-5,CASSPEGGGYQPQHF,TGTGCCAGCAGTCCAGAGGGAGGGGGGTATCAGCCCCAGCATTTT
TRBD2,few,16,TRBV7-9,TRBJ2-3,CASSHGLAGTTDTQYF,TGTGCCAGCAGCCACGGACTAGCGGGGACCACAGATACGCAGTATTTT
TRBD2,few,19,TRBV4-2,TRBJ2-1,CASSQDMSGWTSGNNEQFF,TGTGCCAGCAGCCAAGATATGTCAGGGTGGACTAGCGGAAACAATGAGCAGTTCTTC
-,-,15,TRBV11-2,TRBJ2-7,CASSLDWRDGYEQYF,TGTGCCAGCAGCTTAGATTGGCGGGACGGCTACGAGCAGTACTTC
TRBD1,-,14,TRBV7-9,TRBJ2-7,CASSLRGQGNEQYF,TGTGCCAGCAGCTTGCGGGGACAGGGAAACGAGCAGTACTTC
-,-,15,TRBV12-5,TRBJ2-3,CASGSGGGTADTQYF,TGTGCTAGTGGTAGTGGGGGGGGCACTGCAGATACGCAGTATTTT
TRBD2,few,15,TRBV7-7,TRBJ2-1,CASSLVLAGPNEQFF,TGTGCTAGCAGCTTAGTTTTAGCGGGACCCAATGAGCAGTTCTTC
TRBD1,few,15,TRBV24-1,TRBJ1-3,CATTDRVDSGNTIYF,TGTGCCACCACCGACAGGGTCGACTCTGGAAACACCATATATTTT
TRBD2,-,17,TRBV7-8,TRBJ2-3,CASSSRTSGTSTDTQYF,TGTGCCAGCAGCTCCCGGACTAGCGGGACTAGCACAGATACGCAGTATTTT
TRBD1,few,18,TRBV4-1,TRBJ1-2,CASSQDLAVGQGAFSYTF,TGCGCCAGCAGCCAAGATCTTGCGGTGGGACAGGGGGCCTTTAGCTACACCTTC
-,-,17,TRBV12-3/TRBV12-4,TRBJ2-2,CASSFTVGFANTGELFF,TGTGCCAGCAGTTTTACGGTAGGGTTCGCGAACACCGGGGAGCTGTTTTTT
-,many,13,TRBV27,TRBJ2-7,CASSLSLSYEQYF,TGTGCCAGCAGCTTGTCCCTCAGCTACGAGCAGTACTTC
TRBD2,few,14,TRBV7-9,TRBJ2-5,CASSLLAGVETQYF,TGTGCCAGCAGCTTACTAGCGGGAGTTGAGACCCAGTACTTC
-,few,16,TRBV7-9,TRBJ2-1,CASSLDVGGGYNEQFF,TGTGCCAGCAGCTTAGATGTGGGCGGTGGGTACAATGAGCAGTTCTTC
TRBD1,few,14,TRBV4-3,TRBJ1-2,CASSQAPGQAGYTF,TGCGCCAGCAGCCAAGCCCCCGGACAGGCTGGCTACACCTTC
-,-,19,TRBV21-1,TRBJ1-2,CASSQGNFVGTAVPYGYTF,TGTGCCAGCAGCCAAGGGAATTTTGTTGGGACGGCGGTCCCCTATGGCTACACCTTC
-,-,15,TRBV5-1,TRBJ1-3,CASSLATESGNTIYF,TGCGCCAGCAGCTTGGCCACCGAGTCTGGAAACACCATATATTTT
-,-,15,TRBV27,TRBJ2-5,CASSLTYAWEKTQYF,TGTGCCAGCAGTTTAACATACGCCTGGGAAAAGACCCAGTACTTC
TRBD2,few,16,TRBV6-5,TRBJ2-2,CASSYLLAGGTGELFF,TGTGCCAGCAGTTACCTCCTAGCGGGAGGCACCGGGGAGCTGTTTTTT
TRBD1,few,14,TRBV9,TRBJ1-2,CASSPYDRGYGYTF,TGTGCCAGCAGCCCGTATGACAGGGGATATGGCTACACCTTC
-,-,15,TRBV5-1,TRBJ2-2,CASSFRAANTGELFF,TGCGCCAGCAGCTTCAGGGCCGCGAACACCGGGGAGCTGTTTTTT
TRBD2,few,17,TRBV29-1,TRBJ2-1,CSVVGETLAGGFHEQFF,TGCAGCGTTGTCGGGGAGACGTTAGCGGGAGGTTTCCATGAGCAGTTCTTC
-,few,15,TRBV4-1,TRBJ1-1,CASSQDGDGRTEAFF,TGCGCCAGCAGCCAAGATGGTGACGGACGCACTGAAGCTTTCTTT
-,few,16,TRBV15,TRBJ2-5,CATSRGGFGAQETQYF,TGTGCCACCAGCAGAGGGGGATTCGGCGCCCAAGAGACCCAGTACTTC